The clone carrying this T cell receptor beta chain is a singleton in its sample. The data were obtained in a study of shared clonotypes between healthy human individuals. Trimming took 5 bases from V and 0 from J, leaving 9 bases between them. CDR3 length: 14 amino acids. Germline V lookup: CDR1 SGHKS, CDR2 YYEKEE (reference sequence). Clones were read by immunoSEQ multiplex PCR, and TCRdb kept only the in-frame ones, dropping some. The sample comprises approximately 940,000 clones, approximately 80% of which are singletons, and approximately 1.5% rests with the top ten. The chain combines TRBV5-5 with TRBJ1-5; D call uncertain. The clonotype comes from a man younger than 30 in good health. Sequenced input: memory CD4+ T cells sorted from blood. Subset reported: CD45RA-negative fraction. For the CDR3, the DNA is TGTGCCAGCAGTTTCGACGATAGCAATCAGCCCCAGCATTTT. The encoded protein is CASSFDDSNQPQHF. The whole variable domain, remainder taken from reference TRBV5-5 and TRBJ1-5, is DAGVTQSPTHLIKTRGQQVTLRCSPISGHKSVSWYQQVLGQGPQFIFQYYEKEERGRGNFPDRFSARQFPNYSSELNVNALLLGDSALYLCASSFDDSNQPQHFGDGTRLSIL.